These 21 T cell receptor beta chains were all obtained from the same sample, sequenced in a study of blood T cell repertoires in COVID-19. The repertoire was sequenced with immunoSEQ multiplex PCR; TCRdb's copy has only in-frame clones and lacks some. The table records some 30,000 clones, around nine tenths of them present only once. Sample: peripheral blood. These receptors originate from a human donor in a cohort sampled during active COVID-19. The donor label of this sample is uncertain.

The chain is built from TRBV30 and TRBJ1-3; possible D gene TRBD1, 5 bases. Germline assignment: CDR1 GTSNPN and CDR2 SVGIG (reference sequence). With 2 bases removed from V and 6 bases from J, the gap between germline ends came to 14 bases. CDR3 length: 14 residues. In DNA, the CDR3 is TGTGCCTGGAGTTGGGGGGGGTCGGAAAACACCATATATTTT. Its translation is CAWSWGGSENTIYF.

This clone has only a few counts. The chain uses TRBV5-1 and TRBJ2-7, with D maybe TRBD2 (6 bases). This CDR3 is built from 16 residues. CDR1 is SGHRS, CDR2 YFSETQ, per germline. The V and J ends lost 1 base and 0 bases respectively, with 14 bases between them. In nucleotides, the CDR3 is TGCGCCAGCAGCTTGACGAGTTCTAGCGACTCCTACGAGCAGTACTTC. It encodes CASSLTSSSDSYEQYF.

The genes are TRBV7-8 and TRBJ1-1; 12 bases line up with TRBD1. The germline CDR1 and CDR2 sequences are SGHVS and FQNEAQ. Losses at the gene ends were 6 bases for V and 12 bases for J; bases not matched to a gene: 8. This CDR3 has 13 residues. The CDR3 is CASSIGRDRGPFF. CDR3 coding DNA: TGTGCCAGCAGTATCGGAAGGGACAGGGGGCCTTTCTTT.

The DNA of the CDR3 is TGTGCCAGCAGCGCCACAGGGTACACTGAAGCTTTCTTT. Encoded protein: CASSATGYTEAFF. The chain has TRBV9 and TRBJ1-1; TRBD1 might be the D (6 bases). Germline CDR1 and CDR2: SGDLS and YYNGEE. Trimming stripped 3 bases from V and 3 bases from J, with 9 bases between. The CDR3 has 13 residues. Using reference TRBV9 and TRBJ1-1 for the parts outside the CDR3, the full variable domain is DSGVTQTPKHLITATGQRVTLRCSPRSGDLSVYWYQQSLDQGLQFLIQYYNGEERAKGNILERFSAQQFPDLHSELNLSSLELGDSALYFCASSATGYTEAFFGQGTRLTVV.

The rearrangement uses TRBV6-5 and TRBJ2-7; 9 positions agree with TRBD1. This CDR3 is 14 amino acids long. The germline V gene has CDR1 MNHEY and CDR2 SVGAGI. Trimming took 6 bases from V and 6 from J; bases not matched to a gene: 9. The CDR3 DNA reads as TGTGCCAGCAGGATACAGGGGGCGAGCGGCGAGCAGTACTTC. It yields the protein CASRIQGASGEQYF.

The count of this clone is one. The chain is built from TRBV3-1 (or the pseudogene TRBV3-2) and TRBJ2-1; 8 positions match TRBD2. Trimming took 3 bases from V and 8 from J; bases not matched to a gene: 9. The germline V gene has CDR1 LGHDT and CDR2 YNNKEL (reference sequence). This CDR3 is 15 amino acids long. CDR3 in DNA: TGTGCCAGCAGCCAGGGAGCGGGAGATTTCCATGAGCAGTTCTTC. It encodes CASSQGAGDFHEQFF.

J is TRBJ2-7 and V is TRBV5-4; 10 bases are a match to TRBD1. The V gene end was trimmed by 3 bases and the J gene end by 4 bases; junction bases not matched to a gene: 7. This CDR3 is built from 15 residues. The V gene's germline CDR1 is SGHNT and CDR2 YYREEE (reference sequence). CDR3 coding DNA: TGTGCCAGCAGCTGGGGGCGGGACAGGGGATACGAGCAGTACTTC. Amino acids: CASSWGRDRGYEQYF.

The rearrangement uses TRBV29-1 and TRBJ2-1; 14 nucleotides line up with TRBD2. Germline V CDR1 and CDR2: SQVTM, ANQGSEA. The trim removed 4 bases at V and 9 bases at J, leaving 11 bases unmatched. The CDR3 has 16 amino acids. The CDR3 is CSVGGRGTSGSSEQFF. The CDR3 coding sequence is TGCAGCGTTGGGGGCCGCGGGACTAGCGGGAGTTCTGAGCAGTTCTTC.

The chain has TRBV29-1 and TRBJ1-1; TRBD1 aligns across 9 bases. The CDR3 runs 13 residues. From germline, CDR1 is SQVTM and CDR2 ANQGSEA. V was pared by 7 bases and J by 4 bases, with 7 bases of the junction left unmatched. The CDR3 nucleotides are TGCAGCGGTGTACAGGGGGCCGGCACTGAAGCTTTCTTT. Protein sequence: CSGVQGAGTEAFF.

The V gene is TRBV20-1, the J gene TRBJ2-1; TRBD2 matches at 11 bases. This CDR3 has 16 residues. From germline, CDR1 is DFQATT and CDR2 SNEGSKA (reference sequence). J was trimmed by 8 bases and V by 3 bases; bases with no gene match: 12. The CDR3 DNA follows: TGCAGTGCTAGTGCCCTAGCGGGAGGTCTTTCGGATGAGCAGTTCTTC. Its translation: CSASALAGGLSDEQFF.

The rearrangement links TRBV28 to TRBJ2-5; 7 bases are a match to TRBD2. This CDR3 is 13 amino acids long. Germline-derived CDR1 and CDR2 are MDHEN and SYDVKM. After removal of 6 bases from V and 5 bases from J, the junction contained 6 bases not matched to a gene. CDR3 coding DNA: TGTGCCAGCAGCGCTAGCGGAGAGGAGACCCAGTACTTC. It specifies CASSASGEETQYF.

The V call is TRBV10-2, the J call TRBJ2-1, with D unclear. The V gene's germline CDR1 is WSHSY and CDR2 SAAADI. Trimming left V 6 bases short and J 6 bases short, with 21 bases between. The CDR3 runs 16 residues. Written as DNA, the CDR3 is TGCGCCAGCAGCTCGAGCGTGCCCCCCTTGTCCAATGAGCAGTTCTTC. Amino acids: CASSSSVPPLSNEQFF.

This CDR3 is CASSLDRGALGIEQFF. The DNA for the CDR3 is TGTGCCAGCAGCTTAGACAGGGGGGCATTAGGTATTGAGCAGTTCTTC. This chain links TRBV11-2 with TRBJ2-1, with TRBD1 as a possible D gene (7 bases). Germline V gene data show CDR1 as SGHAT and CDR2 as FQNNGV. V was pared by 0 bases and J by 9 bases, with 18 bases between. The CDR3 extends over 16 amino acids.

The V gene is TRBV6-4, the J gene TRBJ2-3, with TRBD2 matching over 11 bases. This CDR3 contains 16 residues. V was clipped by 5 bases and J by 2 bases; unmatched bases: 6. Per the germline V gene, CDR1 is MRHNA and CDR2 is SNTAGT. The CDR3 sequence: CASSPTSGRITDTQYF. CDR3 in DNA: TGTGCCAGCAGTCCTACTAGCGGGAGAATCACAGATACGCAGTATTTT.

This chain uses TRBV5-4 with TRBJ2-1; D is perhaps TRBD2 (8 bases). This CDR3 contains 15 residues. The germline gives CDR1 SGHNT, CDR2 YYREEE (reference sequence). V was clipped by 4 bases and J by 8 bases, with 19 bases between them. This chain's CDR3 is CASSPGGEGADEQFF. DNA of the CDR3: TGTGCCAGCAGCCCCGGGGGGGAGGGGGCCGATGAGCAGTTCTTC.

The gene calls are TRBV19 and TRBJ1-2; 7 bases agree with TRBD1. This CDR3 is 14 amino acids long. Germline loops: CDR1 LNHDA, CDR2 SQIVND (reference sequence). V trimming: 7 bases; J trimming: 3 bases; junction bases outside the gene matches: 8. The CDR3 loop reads CASTRGGVYYGYTF. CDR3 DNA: TGTGCCAGTACCCGAGGGGGCGTATACTATGGCTACACCTTC. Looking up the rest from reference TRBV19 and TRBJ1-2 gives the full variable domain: DGGITQSPKYLFRKEGQNVTLSCEQNLNHDAMYWYRQDPGQGLRLIYYSQIVNDFQKGDIAEGYSVSREKKESFPLTVTSAQKNPTAFYLCASTRGGVYYGYTFGSGTRLTVV.

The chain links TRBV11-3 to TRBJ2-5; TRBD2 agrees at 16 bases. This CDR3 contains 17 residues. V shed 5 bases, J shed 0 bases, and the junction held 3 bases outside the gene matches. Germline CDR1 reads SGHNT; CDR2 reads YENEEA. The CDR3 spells CASSLGLAGGYQETQYF. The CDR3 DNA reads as TGTGCCAGCAGCCTGGGACTAGCGGGAGGGTACCAAGAGACCCAGTACTTC.

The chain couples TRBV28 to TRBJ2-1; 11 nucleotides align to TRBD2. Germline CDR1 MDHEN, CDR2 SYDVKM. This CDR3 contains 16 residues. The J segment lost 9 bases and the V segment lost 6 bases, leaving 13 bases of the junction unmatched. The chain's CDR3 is CASRRGLAGVAGEQFF. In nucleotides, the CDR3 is TGTGCCAGCAGACGAGGACTAGCGGGCGTCGCAGGTGAGCAGTTCTTC.

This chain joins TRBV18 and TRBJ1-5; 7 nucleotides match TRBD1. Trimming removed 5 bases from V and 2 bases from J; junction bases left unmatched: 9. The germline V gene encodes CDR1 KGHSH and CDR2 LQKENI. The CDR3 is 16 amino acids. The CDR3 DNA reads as TGTGCCAGCTCATCTCTGAAGGGGGCTGGCAATCAGCCCCAGCATTTT. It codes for CASSSLKGAGNQPQHF.

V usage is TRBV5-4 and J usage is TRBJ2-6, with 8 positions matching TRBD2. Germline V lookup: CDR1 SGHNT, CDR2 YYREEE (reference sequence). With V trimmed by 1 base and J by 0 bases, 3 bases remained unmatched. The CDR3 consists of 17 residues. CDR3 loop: CASSLPAGDSGANVLTF. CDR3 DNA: TGTGCCAGCAGCTTGCCAGCGGGAGACTCTGGGGCCAACGTCCTGACTTTC.

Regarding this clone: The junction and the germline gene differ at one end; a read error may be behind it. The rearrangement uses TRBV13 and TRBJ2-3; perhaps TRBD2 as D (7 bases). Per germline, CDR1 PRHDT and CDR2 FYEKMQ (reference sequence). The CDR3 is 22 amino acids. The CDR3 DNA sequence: TGTGCCAGCAGCCTAGGGGGGGCCCGGTTGATTTTTAGGGCACGAGGCACAGATACGCAGTATTTT. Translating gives CASSLGGARLIFRARGTDTQYF.